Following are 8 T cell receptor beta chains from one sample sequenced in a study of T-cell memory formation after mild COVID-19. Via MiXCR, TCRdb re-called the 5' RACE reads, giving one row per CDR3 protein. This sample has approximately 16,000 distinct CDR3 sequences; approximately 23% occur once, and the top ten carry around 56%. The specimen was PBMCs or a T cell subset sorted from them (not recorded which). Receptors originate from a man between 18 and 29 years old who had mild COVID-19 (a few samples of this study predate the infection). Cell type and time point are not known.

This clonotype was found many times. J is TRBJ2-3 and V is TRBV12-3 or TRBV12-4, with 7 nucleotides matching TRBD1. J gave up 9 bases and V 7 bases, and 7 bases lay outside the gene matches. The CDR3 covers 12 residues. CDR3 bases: TGTGCCAGCAACACAGGGGTTAAGACGCAGTATTTT. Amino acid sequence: CASNTGVKTQYF.

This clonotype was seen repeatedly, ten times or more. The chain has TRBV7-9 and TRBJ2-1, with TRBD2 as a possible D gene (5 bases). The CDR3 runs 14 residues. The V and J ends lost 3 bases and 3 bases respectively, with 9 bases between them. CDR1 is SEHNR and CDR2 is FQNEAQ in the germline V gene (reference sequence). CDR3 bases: TGTGCCAGCAGCTTGACCGGACTCTACAATGAGCAGTTCTTC. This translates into CASSLTGLYNEQFF.

This CDR3 reads CASSALGAGVADTQYF. CDR3 nucleotides: TGTGCCAGCAGCGCCCTCGGAGCGGGGGTCGCAGATACGCAGTATTTT. The V and J genes are TRBV7-3 and TRBJ2-3, with TRBD2 matching 8 bases. The V segment lost 5 bases and the J segment 4 bases; nucleotides outside the gene matches: 11. This CDR3 is built from 16 residues. The germline gives CDR1 SGHTA, CDR2 FQGTGA.

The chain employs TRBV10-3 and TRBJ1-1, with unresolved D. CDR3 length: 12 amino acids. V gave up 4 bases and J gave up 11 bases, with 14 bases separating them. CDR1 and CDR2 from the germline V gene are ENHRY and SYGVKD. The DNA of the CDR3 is TGTGCCATCAGTGGCTTTGACGACGGGGCTTTCTTT. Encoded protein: CAISGFDDGAFF.

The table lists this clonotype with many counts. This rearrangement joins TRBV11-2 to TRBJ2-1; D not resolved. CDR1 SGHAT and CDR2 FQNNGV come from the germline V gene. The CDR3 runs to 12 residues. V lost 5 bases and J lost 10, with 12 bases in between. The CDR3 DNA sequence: TGTGCCAGCAGCGGAGAAAATTTAGAGCAGTTCTTC. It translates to CASSGENLEQFF.

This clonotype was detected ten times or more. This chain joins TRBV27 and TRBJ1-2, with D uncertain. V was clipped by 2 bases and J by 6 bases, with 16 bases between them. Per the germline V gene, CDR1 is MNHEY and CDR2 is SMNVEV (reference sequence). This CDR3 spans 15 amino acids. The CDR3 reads CASSLQAPRYDGYTF. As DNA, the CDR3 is TGTGCCAGCAGTTTACAGGCCCCTAGATACGATGGCTACACCTTC.

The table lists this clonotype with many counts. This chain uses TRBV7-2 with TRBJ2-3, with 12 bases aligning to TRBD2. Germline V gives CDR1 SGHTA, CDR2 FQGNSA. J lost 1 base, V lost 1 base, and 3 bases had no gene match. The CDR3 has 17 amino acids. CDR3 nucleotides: TGTGCCAGCAGCTTAGTAGCTAGCGGGGGGGGCACAGATACGCAGTATTTT. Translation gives CASSLVASGGGTDTQYF.

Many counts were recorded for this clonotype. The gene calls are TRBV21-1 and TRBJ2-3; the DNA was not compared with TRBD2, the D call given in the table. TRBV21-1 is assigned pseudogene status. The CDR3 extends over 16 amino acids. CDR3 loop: CANPGALAGETDTQYF. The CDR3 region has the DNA TGTGCCAACCCGGGGGCCCTAGCGGGGGAAACAGATACGCAGTATTTT.